The 18 T cell receptor beta chains listed next were all sequenced from one sample in a study of blood T cells in healthy people across ages. Primers used in a second PCR of about 7 to 12 cycles were a sample-barcoded 5' primer and a J-beta primer mix. Via MiXCR, TCRdb re-called the 5' RACE reads, giving one row per CDR3 protein. The sample carries 450,000 to 650,000 distinct CDR3 sequences, 24% recorded once. The sample was also reused in another study, on T cells of mothers and their children.

What was sequenced was blood. The origin of the receptors is a boy aged 5-17 years in good health.

This clonotype was detected a few times. The J gene is TRBJ2-1, the V gene TRBV15; no definite D call. The CDR3 has 13 amino acids. Per germline, CDR1 LNHNV and CDR2 YYDKDF (reference sequence). Trimming pared 3 bases from V and 7 bases from J, leaving 10 bases between. Written as DNA, the CDR3 is TGTGCCACCAGCAGGCCCCCTATTAATGAGCAGTTCTTC. Protein sequence: CATSRPPINEQFF. The full variable domain, in which reference TRBV15 and TRBJ2-1 provide the parts outside the CDR3, is DAMVIQNPRYQVTQFGKPVTLSCSQTLNHNVMYWYQQKSSQAPKLLFHYYDKDFNNEADTPDNFQSRRPNTSFCFLDIRSPGLGDTAMYLCATSRPPINEQFFGPGTRLTVL.

At least ten counts were recorded for this clonotype. This rearrangement joins TRBV7-2 to TRBJ1-3; D may be TRBD1 (5 bases). Germline CDR1 is SGHTA and CDR2 is FQGNSA. The V end lost 5 bases, the J end lost 5 bases, and 19 bases lay between the germline ends. The length of the CDR3 is 16 residues. Here the CDR3 DNA reads TGTGCCAGCAGCCCGGGGGGTACTTTAGCTCGAAACACCATATATTTT. Encoded protein: CASSPGGTLARNTIYF.

The rearrangement links TRBV6-4 to TRBJ2-5; TRBD1 aligns across 7 bases. The end of the DNA fits TRBJ2-7 better, so the J call may be wrong. Germline CDR1 is MRHNA and CDR2 is SNTAGT. The CDR3 runs 17 residues. The CDR3 sequence: CASSEIPNSGGTYEQYV. For the CDR3, the DNA is TGTGCCAGCAGTGAAATTCCTAATTCAGGGGGTACCTACGAGCAGTACGTC.

This clonotype turned up a few times. The chain uses TRBV19 and TRBJ2-1; 9 positions agree with TRBD2. V gave up 0 bases and J gave up 0 bases; unmatched junction bases: 6. The CDR3 contains 18 residues. CDR1 is LNHDA and CDR2 is SQIVND in the germline V gene (reference sequence). This chain's CDR3 is CASSIDSGSTSSYNEQFF. DNA of the CDR3: TGTGCCAGTAGTATAGATAGCGGGAGTACGAGCTCCTACAATGAGCAGTTCTTC.

V and J are TRBV7-9 and TRBJ2-1; TRBD1 might be the D (6 bases). There are 16 residues in the CDR3. CDR1 and CDR2 (germline): SEHNR, FQNEAQ (reference sequence). V was clipped by 1 base and J by 3 bases, with 13 bases between them. The CDR3 DNA reads TGTGCCAGCAGCTTAGTGTCCACAGGGATCTACAATGAGCAGTTCTTC. Protein sequence: CASSLVSTGIYNEQFF.

This clonotype appeared a few times. The chain couples TRBV9 to TRBJ1-5; TRBD1 agrees at 10 bases. The CDR3 sequence is 22 residues long. V lost 0 bases and J lost 0; bases outside the gene matches: 18. CDR1 and CDR2 from the germline V gene are SGDLS and YYNGEE. The CDR3 sequence is CASSVVHPTGQGGGYSNQPQHF. As DNA, the CDR3 is TGTGCCAGCAGCGTAGTCCACCCCACCGGACAGGGGGGAGGGTATAGCAATCAGCCCCAGCATTTT.

This clonotype was seen a handful of times. J is TRBJ1-3 and V is TRBV28; D might be TRBD1 (5 bases). V lost 3 bases to trimming and J lost 2 bases, with 14 bases between them. The CDR3 runs to 16 residues. Germline V gene sequence: CDR1 MDHEN, CDR2 SYDVKM. DNA of the CDR3: TGTGCCAGCAGTTTTGATTTAGCGGGGCCTGGAAACACCATATATTTT. Residues: CASSFDLAGPGNTIYF.

The chain couples TRBV3-1 to TRBJ2-5, with 8 bases aligning to TRBD2. Germline CDR1 and CDR2: LGHDT and YNNKEL (reference sequence). After removal of 1 base from V and 4 bases from J, the junction contained 2 bases not matched to a gene. There are 14 residues in the CDR3. Here the CDR3 reads CASSQVLAGETQYF. The CDR3, as DNA: TGTGCCAGCAGCCAAGTTCTAGCGGGAGAGACCCAGTACTTC.

As DNA, the CDR3 is TGCGCCAGCAGCCAAGATCGGGGACAGGATGAGCAGTTCTTC. Translated, it gives CASSQDRGQDEQFF. This chain uses TRBV4-3 with TRBJ2-5; 8 bases line up with TRBD1. The DNA matches TRBJ2-1 better at its end, which makes the J call doubtful. The CDR3 length is 14 residues. The germline V gene has CDR1 LGHNA and CDR2 YSLEER.

This clonotype has just a few counts. This chain joins TRBV9 and TRBJ1-5; D may be TRBD1 (6 bases). This CDR3 region has 14 residues. V dropped 3 bases and J dropped 4 bases, with 11 bases sitting between them. Germline V lookup: CDR1 SGDLS, CDR2 YYNGEE. This CDR3 is CASSAGQPNQPQHF. Here the CDR3 DNA reads TGTGCCAGCAGCGCCGGACAGCCGAATCAGCCCCAGCATTTT.

V gene TRBV29-1 combines with J gene TRBJ1-4; weak D call: TRBD1 (6 bases). Trimming cost V 6 bases and J 3 bases, with 14 bases left between them. Per germline, CDR1 SQVTM and CDR2 ANQGSEA. The CDR3 covers 14 residues. The CDR3 bases are TGCAGCGTGGGAAGGGGGGCCCCTAATGAAAAACTGTTTTTT. Its translation is CSVGRGAPNEKLFF.

This clonotype was detected only a few times. The rearrangement links TRBV5-1 to TRBJ2-3; 14 bases fit TRBD2. The V gene end was trimmed by 8 bases and the J gene end by 5 bases; junction bases not matched to a gene: 10. This CDR3 contains 16 residues. Germline-derived CDR1 and CDR2 are SGHRS and YFSETQ. Here the CDR3 reads CASRTSGGLVGDTQYF. In DNA form, the CDR3 reads TGCGCCAGTAGGACTAGCGGGGGGCTTGTTGGAGATACGCAGTATTTT.

The sample holds a few counts of this clonotype. CDR3 coding DNA: TGTGCCAGCAGTTTATTTGAAAGCAGGGGCGCGACTGAAGCTTTCTTT. Protein sequence: CASSLFESRGATEAFF. The chain is built from TRBV28 and TRBJ1-1; D perhaps matches TRBD1 (6 bases). The CDR3 is 16 residues long. Germline V CDR1 and CDR2: MDHEN, SYDVKM. Trimming took 1 base from V and 5 from J, leaving 17 bases between them.

This clonotype occurred a few times. V and J are TRBV29-1 and TRBJ1-3; D is possibly TRBD1 (5 bases). The CDR3 covers 11 residues. V lost 7 bases, J lost 3 bases, and 7 bases lay in between. CDR1 and CDR2 (germline): SQVTM, ANQGSEA. The CDR3 region has the DNA TGCAGCGCCGGGGGTGGAAACACCATATATTTT. This codes for CSAGGGNTIYF. Based on the CDR3 plus reference TRBV29-1 and TRBJ1-3, the full variable domain is SAVISQKPSRDICQRGTSLTIQCQVDSQVTMMFWYRQQPGQSLTLIATANQGSEATYESGFVIDKFPISRPNLTFSTLTVSNMSPEDSSIYLCSAGGGNTIYFGEGSWLTVV.

The rearrangement uses TRBV11-2 and TRBJ2-5, with TRBD2 matching 9 bases. V shed 3 bases, J shed 6 bases, and the junction held 11 bases outside the gene matches. This CDR3 is 16 amino acids long. From germline, CDR1 is SGHAT and CDR2 FQNNGV. The CDR3 here is CASSFMGLAAFKTQYF. CDR3 nucleotide sequence: TGTGCCAGCAGCTTTATGGGACTAGCTGCTTTCAAGACCCAGTACTTC.

In regard to this clonotype: One junction end does not reproduce the germline sequence, and a read error may be involved. The V gene is TRBV11-2, the J gene TRBJ2-4, with D maybe TRBD2 (6 bases). The CDR3 runs to 16 residues. Germline V gene lookup returns CDR1 SGHAT and CDR2 FQNNGV. CDR3 loop: CASSLVAVTPKNVQYF. CDR3 nucleotide sequence: TGTGCCAGCAGCTTAGTAGCGGTTACCCCCAAAAACGTTCAGTACTTC.

In its sample, this clonotype was seen a few times. The chain couples TRBV5-6 to TRBJ2-3, with D unresolved. This CDR3 contains 16 residues. Trimming shortened V by 4 bases and J by 0 bases, and 15 bases separated the two germline ends. Looked up from germline, CDR1 is SGHDT and CDR2 is YYEEEE. Here the CDR3 DNA reads TGTGCCAGCAGCCCCTACCTGGTTTCTAGCACAGATACGCAGTATTTT. Amino acid sequence: CASSPYLVSSTDTQYF.

The chain has TRBV11-2 and TRBJ1-5; 8 bases are a match to TRBD1. Germline-derived CDR1 and CDR2 are SGHAT and FQNNGV. The CDR3 is made up of 13 amino acids. After removal of 6 bases from V and 5 bases from J, the junction contained 3 bases not matched to a gene. The CDR3 is CASRGQEYQPQHF. The CDR3 DNA reads TGTGCCAGCAGGGGACAGGAGTATCAGCCCCAGCATTTT.